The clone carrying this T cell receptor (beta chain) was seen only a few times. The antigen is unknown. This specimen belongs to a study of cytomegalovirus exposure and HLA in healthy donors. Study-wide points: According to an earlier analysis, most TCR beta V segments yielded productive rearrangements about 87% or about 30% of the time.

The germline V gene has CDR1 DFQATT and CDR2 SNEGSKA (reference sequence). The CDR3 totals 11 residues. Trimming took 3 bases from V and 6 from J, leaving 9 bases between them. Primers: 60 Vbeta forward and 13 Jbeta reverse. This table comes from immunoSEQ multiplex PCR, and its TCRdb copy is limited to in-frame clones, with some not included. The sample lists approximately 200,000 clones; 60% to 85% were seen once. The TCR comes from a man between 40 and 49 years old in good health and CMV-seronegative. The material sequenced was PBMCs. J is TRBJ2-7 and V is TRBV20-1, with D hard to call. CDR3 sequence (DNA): TGCAGTGCTAGGAGAGGAATCGAGCAGTACTTC. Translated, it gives CSARRGIEQYF.